What follows are 12 T cell receptor beta chains derived from one specimen sequenced in a study of response to subunit inactivated influenza vaccine. TCRdb processed the RT-PCR reads anew with MiXCR; each CDR3 protein has one entry. The sample carries over 800,000 distinct CDR3 sequences, approximately 21% recorded once. The input for sequencing was PBMCs from blood, taken about 5 days after vaccination. The receptor source for this set is a man aged 45 to 65 who received an inactivated influenza vaccine.

This chain uses TRBV14 with TRBJ1-1; D gene uncertain. Germline CDR1 is SGHDN and CDR2 is FVKESK. There are 13 residues in the CDR3. The V end was cut by 4 bases, the J end by 11 bases, with 17 bases between. Here the CDR3 reads CASSRGGVVGAFF. DNA of the CDR3: TGTGCCAGCAGCCGGGGAGGCGTAGTCGGCGCTTTCTTT. The full variable domain, rest sourced from reference TRBV14 and TRBJ1-1, is EAGVTQFPSHSVIEKGQTVTLRCDPISGHDNLYWYRRVMGKEIKFLLHFVKESKQDESGMPNNRFLAERTGGTYSTLKVQPAELEDSGVYFCASSRGGVVGAFFGQGTRLTVV.

This chain uses TRBV20-1 with TRBJ2-3; D possibly matches TRBD1 or TRBD2 (5 bases each). V was trimmed by 3 bases and J by 2 bases, leaving 12 bases between them. Germline V gene lookup returns CDR1 DFQATT and CDR2 SNEGSKA (reference sequence). The CDR3 runs to 14 residues. CDR3: CSARPSGATDTQYF. CDR3 sequence (DNA): TGCAGTGCTAGGCCCTCCGGGGCCACAGATACGCAGTATTTT.

The chain has TRBV12-3 or TRBV12-4 and TRBJ2-3; D is possibly TRBD1 or TRBD2 (8 bases each). The ends were cut back, 5 bases at V and 3 bases at J, with 21 bases in the middle. The CDR3 runs 17 residues. In DNA form, the CDR3 reads TGTGCCAGCAGTCCGGCGGGAGGCAGGGGGCGAACAGATACGCAGTATTTT. Translated: CASSPAGGRGRTDTQYF.

This chain uses TRBV24-1 with TRBJ1-2; weak D call: TRBD1 (5 bases). V was cut by 4 bases and J by 7 bases, with 15 bases left in between. Germline assignment: CDR1 KGHDR and CDR2 SFDVKD. The length of the CDR3 is 14 residues. The CDR3 region is CATSDSQGKSGYTF. CDR3 sequence (DNA): TGTGCCACCAGTGACAGCCAGGGTAAATCTGGCTACACCTTC.

Only a few counts were recorded for this clonotype. CDR3 region: CATSPSGAGTGELFF. CDR3 nucleotide sequence: TGTGCCACCAGCCCCTCAGGGGCCGGGACCGGGGAGCTGTTTTTT. The genes are TRBV24-1 and TRBJ2-2; perhaps TRBD1 as D (6 bases). CDR1 and CDR2 (germline): KGHDR, SFDVKD. V gave up 7 bases and J gave up 5 bases, with 16 bases separating them. The CDR3 is 15 amino acids.

V usage is TRBV5-1 and J usage is TRBJ2-5, with TRBD2 matching over 11 bases. Germline CDR1 SGHRS, CDR2 YFSETQ. Unmatched junction bases numbered 5, after V lost 0 bases and J lost 1 base. There are 17 residues in the CDR3. Written as DNA, the CDR3 is TGCGCCAGCAGCTTGGGTTCCGGGACTAGCGGCCAAGAGACCCAGTACTTC. Protein: CASSLGSGTSGQETQYF.

The rearrangement uses TRBV3-1 and TRBJ2-7, with D tentatively TRBD1 or TRBD2 (5 bases each). Germline V gene sequence: CDR1 LGHDT, CDR2 YNNKEL (reference sequence). CDR3 length equals 14 residues. V was trimmed by 4 bases and J by 3 bases, leaving 13 bases between them. Here the CDR3 reads CASSPSGTIYEQYF. For the CDR3, the DNA is TGTGCCAGCAGCCCGTCAGGGACGATCTACGAGCAGTACTTC.

This clonotype was observed a handful of times. V usage is TRBV10-3 and J usage is TRBJ1-4; 9 bases align to TRBD1. Trimming cost V 10 bases and J 7 bases; bases outside gene matches: 10. The CDR3 totals 14 residues. Germline CDR1 reads ENHRY; CDR2 reads SYGVKD. CDR3 sequence: CATAPGTGLEKLFF. Written as DNA, the CDR3 is TGTGCCACCGCGCCAGGGACAGGGCTTGAAAAACTGTTTTTT.

This clonotype has a handful of counts. J is TRBJ1-2 and V is TRBV7-2, with TRBD1 as a possible D gene (5 bases). Germline CDR1 SGHTA, CDR2 FQGNSA. This CDR3 region has 13 residues. Between the trimmed V and J ends, which lost 5 bases and 8 bases, there was a span of 15 bases. CDR3 in DNA: TGTGCCAGCAGCCCCAGCGCAGGGAACGGCTACACCTTC. It is translated as CASSPSAGNGYTF.

This clonotype came up a few times. This chain joins TRBV6-2 or TRBV6-3 and TRBJ2-7; no definite D call. V was clipped by 0 bases and J by 2 bases, with 8 bases between them. The germline V gene encodes CDR1 MNHEY and CDR2 SVGEGT. CDR3 length: 14 residues. The CDR3 loop reads CASSYSPSTYEQYF. The DNA for the CDR3 is TGTGCCAGCAGTTACTCCCCCAGCACCTACGAGCAGTACTTC.

The chain employs TRBV20-1 and TRBJ2-5; 9 bases line up with TRBD1. V was clipped by 6 bases and J by 2 bases; unmatched bases: 7. The CDR3 spans 14 residues. Looked up from germline, CDR1 is DFQATT and CDR2 is SNEGSKA (reference sequence). In DNA, the CDR3 is TGCAGTGCCCGGGGACAGGGACGACAAGAGACCCAGTACTTC. It codes for CSARGQGRQETQYF.

There are many counts of this clonotype. The chain has TRBV20-1 and TRBJ2-2; TRBD1 aligns across 7 bases. V lost 5 bases, J lost 4 bases, and 4 bases stayed unmatched. Per the germline V gene, CDR1 is DFQATT and CDR2 is SNEGSKA (reference sequence). The CDR3 has 13 amino acids. The chain's CDR3 is CSAYDRATGELFF. The DNA of the CDR3 is TGCAGTGCTTACGACAGGGCCACCGGGGAGCTGTTTTTT.